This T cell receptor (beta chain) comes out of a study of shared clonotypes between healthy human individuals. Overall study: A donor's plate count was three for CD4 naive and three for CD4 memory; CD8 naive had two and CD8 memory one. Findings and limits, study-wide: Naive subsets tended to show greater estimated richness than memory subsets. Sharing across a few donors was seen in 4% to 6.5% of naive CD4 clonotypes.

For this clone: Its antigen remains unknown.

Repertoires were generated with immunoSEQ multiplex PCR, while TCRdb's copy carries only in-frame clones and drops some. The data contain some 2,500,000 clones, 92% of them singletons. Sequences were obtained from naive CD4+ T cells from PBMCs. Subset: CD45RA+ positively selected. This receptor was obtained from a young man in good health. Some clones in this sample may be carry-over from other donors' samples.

The CDR3 loop is CASRRLRDPDDYTF. The CDR3 DNA sequence: TGTGCCAGCAGACGACTAAGGGACCCGGACGACTACACCTTC. V gene TRBV11-2 combines with J gene TRBJ1-2, with D possibly being TRBD1 (5 bases). Germline V CDR1 and CDR2: SGHAT, FQNNGV. The CDR3 length is 14 residues. Trimming shortened V by 6 bases and J by 10 bases, and 21 bases separated the two germline ends.